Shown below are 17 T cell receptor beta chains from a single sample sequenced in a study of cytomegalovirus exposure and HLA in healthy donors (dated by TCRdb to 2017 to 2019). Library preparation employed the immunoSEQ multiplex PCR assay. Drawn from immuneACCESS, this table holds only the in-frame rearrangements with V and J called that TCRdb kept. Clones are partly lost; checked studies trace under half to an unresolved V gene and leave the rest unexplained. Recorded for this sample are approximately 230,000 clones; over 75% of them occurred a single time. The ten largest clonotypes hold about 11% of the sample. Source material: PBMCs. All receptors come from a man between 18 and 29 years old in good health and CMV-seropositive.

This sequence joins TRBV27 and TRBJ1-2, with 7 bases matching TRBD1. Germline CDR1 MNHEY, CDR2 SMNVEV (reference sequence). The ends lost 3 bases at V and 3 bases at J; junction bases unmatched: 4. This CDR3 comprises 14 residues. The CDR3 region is CASSLTGIDYGYTF. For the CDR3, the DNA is TGTGCCAGCAGTTTGACAGGGATTGACTATGGCTACACCTTC.

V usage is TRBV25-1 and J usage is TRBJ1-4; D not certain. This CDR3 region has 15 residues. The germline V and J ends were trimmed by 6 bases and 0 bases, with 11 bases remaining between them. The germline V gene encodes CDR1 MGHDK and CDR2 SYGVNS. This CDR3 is CASRDGLATNEKLFF. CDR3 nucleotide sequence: TGTGCCAGCAGGGATGGGTTGGCAACTAATGAAAAACTGTTTTTT.

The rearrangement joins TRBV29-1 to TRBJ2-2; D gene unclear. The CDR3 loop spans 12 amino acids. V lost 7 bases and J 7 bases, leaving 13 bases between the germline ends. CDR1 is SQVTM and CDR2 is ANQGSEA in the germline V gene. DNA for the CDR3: TGCAGCGCGGCCGCGTACAGCGGGGAGCTGTTTTTT. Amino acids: CSAAAYSGELFF.

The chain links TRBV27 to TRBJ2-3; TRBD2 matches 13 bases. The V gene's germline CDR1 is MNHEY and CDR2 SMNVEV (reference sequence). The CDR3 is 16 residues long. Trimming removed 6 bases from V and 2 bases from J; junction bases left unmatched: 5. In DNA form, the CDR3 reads TGTGCCAGCAGACGCGGACTAGCGGGGGTCACAGATACGCAGTATTTT. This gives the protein CASRRGLAGVTDTQYF.

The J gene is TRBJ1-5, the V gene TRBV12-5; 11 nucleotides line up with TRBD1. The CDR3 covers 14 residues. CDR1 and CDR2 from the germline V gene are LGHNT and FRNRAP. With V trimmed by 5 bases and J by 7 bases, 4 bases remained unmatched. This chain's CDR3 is CASGVGQGEQPQHF. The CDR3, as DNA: TGTGCTAGTGGTGTGGGACAGGGGGAGCAGCCCCAGCATTTT. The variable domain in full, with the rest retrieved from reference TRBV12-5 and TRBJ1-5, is DARVTQTPRHKVTEMGQEVTMRCQPILGHNTVFWYRQTMMQGLELLAYFRNRAPLDDSGMPKDRFSAEMPDATLATLKIQPSEPRDSAVYFCASGVGQGEQPQHFGDGTRLSIL.

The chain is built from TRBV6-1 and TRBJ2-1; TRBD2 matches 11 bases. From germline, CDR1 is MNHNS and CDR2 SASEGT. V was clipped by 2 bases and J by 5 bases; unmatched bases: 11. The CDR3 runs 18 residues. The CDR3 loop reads CASSEWFRLAGGHNEQFF. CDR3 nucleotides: TGTGCCAGCAGTGAATGGTTTAGGCTAGCGGGAGGACACAATGAGCAGTTCTTC.

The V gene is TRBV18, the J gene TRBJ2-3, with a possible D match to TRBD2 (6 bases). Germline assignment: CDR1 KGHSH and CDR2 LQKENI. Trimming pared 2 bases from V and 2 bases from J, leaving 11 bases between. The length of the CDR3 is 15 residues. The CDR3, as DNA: TGTGCCAGCTCACCATCTTCGGGAGCCACAGATACGCAGTATTTT. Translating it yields CASSPSSGATDTQYF.

The CDR3 is CASSYSPEQFF. The CDR3 coding sequence is TGTGCCAGCAGCTACTCCCCTGAGCAGTTCTTC. V is TRBV7-9 and J is TRBJ2-1, with D hard to call. The germline gives CDR1 SEHNR, CDR2 FQNEAQ (reference sequence). Trimming shortened V by 4 bases and J by 9 bases, and 7 bases separated the two germline ends. CDR3 length equals 11 residues.

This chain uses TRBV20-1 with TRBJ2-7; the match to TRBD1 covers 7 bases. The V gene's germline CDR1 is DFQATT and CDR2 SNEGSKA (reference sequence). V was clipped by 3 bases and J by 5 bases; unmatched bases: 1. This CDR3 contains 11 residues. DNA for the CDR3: TGCAGTGCTAGTGACAGGGACGAGCAGTACTTC. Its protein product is CSASDRDEQYF.

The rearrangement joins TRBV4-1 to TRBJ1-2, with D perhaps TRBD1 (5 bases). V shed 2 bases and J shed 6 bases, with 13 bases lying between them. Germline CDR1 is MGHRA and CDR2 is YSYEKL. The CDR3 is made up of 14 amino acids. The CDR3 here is CASSQPYEGHGYTF. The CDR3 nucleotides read TGCGCCAGCAGCCAACCCTACGAGGGGCATGGCTACACCTTC.

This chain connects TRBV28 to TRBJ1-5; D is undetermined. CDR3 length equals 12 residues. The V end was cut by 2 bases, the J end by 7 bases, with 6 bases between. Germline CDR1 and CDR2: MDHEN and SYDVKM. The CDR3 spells CASSLGLQPQHF. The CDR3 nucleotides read TGTGCCAGCAGTTTAGGTTTGCAGCCCCAGCATTTT.

The CDR3 nucleotides are TGTGCCAGCAGCTTTAGGAGGGGGTCTTATAACTATGGCTACACCTTC. It encodes CASSFRRGSYNYGYTF. The chain employs TRBV7-9 and TRBJ1-2; D is possibly TRBD1 (6 bases). The germline CDR1 and CDR2 sequences are SEHNR and FQNEAQ (reference sequence). The V and J ends lost 3 bases and 1 base respectively, with 15 bases between them. The CDR3 consists of 16 residues.

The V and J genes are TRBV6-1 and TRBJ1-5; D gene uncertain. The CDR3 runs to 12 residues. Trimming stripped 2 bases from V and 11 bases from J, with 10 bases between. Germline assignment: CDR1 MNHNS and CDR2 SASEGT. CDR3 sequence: CASSESATAQHF. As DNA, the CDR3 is TGTGCCAGCAGTGAATCCGCCACGGCCCAGCATTTT.

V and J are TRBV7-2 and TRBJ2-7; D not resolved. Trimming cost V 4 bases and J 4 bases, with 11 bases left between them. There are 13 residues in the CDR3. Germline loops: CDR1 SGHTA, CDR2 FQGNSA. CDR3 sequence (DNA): TGTGCCAGCAGCTCGGCGTTTGTATACGAGCAGTACTTC. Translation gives CASSSAFVYEQYF.

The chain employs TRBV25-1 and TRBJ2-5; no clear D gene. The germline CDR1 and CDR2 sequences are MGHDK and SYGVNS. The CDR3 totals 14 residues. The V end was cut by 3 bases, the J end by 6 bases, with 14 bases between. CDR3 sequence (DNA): TGTGCCAGCAGTGACAACGGGCCTCGGAAGACCCAGTACTTC. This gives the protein CASSDNGPRKTQYF.

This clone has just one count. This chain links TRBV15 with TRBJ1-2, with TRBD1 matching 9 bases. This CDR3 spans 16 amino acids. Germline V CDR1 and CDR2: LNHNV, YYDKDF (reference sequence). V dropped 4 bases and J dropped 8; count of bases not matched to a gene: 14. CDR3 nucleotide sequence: TGTGCCACCAGCAACCTTACCGGACAGGGGCGGGTAGGCTACACCTTC. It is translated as CATSNLTGQGRVGYTF.

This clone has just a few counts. The DNA of the CDR3 is TGTGCCAGTAGTACCGCCCACGAGCAGTACTTC. Translating it yields CASSTAHEQYF. This chain joins TRBV19 and TRBJ2-7; no reliable D call. V was pared by 4 bases and J by 5 bases, with 6 bases between. The CDR3 contains 11 residues. Germline V CDR1 and CDR2: LNHDA, SQIVND (reference sequence).